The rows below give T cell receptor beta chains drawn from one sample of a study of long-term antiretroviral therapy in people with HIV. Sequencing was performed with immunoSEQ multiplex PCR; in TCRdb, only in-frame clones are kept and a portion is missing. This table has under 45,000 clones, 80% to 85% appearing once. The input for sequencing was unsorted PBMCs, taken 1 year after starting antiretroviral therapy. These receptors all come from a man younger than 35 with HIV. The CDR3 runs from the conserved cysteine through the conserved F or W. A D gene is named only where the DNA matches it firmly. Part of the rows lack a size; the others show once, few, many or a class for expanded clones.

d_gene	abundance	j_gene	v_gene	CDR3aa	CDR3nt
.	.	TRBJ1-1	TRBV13	CASSLVGGARVNTEAFF	TGTGCCAGCAGCTTAGTGGGCGGCGCACGTGTGAACACTGAAGCTTTCTTT
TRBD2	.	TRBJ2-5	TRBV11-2	CASSSASAGGKYF	TGTGCCAGCAGCTCCGCTAGCGCGGGGGGTAAGTACTTC
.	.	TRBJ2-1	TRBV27	CASSLSVGSDEQFF	TGTGCCAGCAGTTTATCGGTCGGAAGCGATGAGCAGTTCTTC
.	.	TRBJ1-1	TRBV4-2	CASSQEGLGQNTEAFF	TGTGCCAGCAGCCAAGAGGGGCTAGGGCAGAACACTGAAGCTTTCTTT
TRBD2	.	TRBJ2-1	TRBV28	CASSRTSGSRNEQFF	TGTGCCAGCAGTAGGACTAGCGGGAGTAGGAATGAGCAGTTCTTC
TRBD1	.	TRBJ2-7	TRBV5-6	CASSGPDRIFTSYEQYF	TGTGCCAGCAGCGGACCGGACAGGATTTTTACCTCCTACGAGCAGTACTTC
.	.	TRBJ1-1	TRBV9	CASSPFRGVGTEAFF	TGTGCCAGCAGCCCGTTCAGGGGTGTGGGCACTGAAGCTTTCTTT
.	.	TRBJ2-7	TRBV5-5	CASSSDDRISYEQYF	TGTGCCAGCAGTTCCGACGACAGGATCTCCTACGAGCAGTACTTC
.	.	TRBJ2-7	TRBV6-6	CASSYEAEEQYF	TGTGCCAGCAGTTACGAGGCGGAGGAGCAGTACTTC
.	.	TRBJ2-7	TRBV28	CASSFGYEQYF	TGTGCCAGCAGTTTCGGTTACGAGCAGTACTTC
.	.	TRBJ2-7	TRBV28	CASSSASMYF	TGTGCCAGCAGTTCTGCTAGCATGTACTTC
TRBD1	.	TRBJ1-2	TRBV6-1	CAKTDRAGGYTF	TGTGCCAAGACGGACAGGGCAGGCGGCTACACCTTC
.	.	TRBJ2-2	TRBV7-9	CASSSPVNTGELFF	TGTGCCAGCAGCTCCCCCGTTAACACCGGGGAGCTGTTTTTT
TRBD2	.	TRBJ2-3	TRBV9	CASSVDQAGVVWDTQYF	TGTGCCAGCAGCGTAGATCAAGCGGGAGTAGTGTGGGATACGCAGTATTTT
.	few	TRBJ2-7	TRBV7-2	CASSLSIKGSYEQYF	TGTGCCAGCAGCTTATCGATCAAGGGTTCCTACGAGCAGTACTTC